The sequence of this T cell receptor (beta chain) was determined in a study of cytomegalovirus exposure and HLA in healthy donors. Study results and caveats: Overall, around 160 TCR beta chains were annotated as cytomegalovirus-associated.

V lost 1 base and J lost 9; bases outside the gene matches: 3. There are 14 residues in the CDR3. CDR1 is GTSNPN, CDR2 SVGIG, per germline (reference sequence). This clone has more than one count but fewer than ten. Its specificity is not known. 60 Vbeta and 13 Jbeta primers were used in PCR. Produced via immunoSEQ multiplex PCR; TCRdb's table is partial and in-frame only. Of under 250,000 clones in the sample, around 76% were seen once. Material for sequencing was PBMCs. The J gene is TRBJ2-1, the V gene TRBV30; 13 positions match TRBD2. This TCR came from a man between 35 and 55 years old in good health and CMV-seropositive. CDR3 loop: CAWSGTSGRGEQFF. CDR3 nucleotide sequence: TGTGCCTGGAGTGGGACTAGCGGGAGAGGTGAGCAGTTCTTC. The full variable domain, with the rest looked up from reference TRBV30 and TRBJ2-1, is SQTIHQWPATLVQPVGSPLSLECTVEGTSNPNLYWYRQAAGRGLQLLFYSVGIGQISSEVPQNLSASRPQDRQFILSSKKLLLSDSGFYLCAWSGTSGRGEQFFGPGTRLTVL.